This T cell receptor beta chain derives from a study of cytomegalovirus exposure and HLA in healthy donors. On the study more broadly: The study placed 70% to 85% of its approximately 400 genotyped donors in the Caucasian-associated ancestry cluster. General study points: The authors listed 164 TCR beta chains as cytomegalovirus-associated. Confirmation in vitro established that a few CMV-associated chains were specific for CMV antigens.

Points on this clone: Antigen: not known.

Germline values: CDR1 MNHEY, CDR2 SMNVEV (reference sequence). The ends were cut back, 6 bases at V and 6 bases at J, with 10 bases in the middle. The CDR3 loop spans 12 amino acids. Amplification used 60 Vbeta primers and 13 Jbeta primers. TCRdb's copy holds only in-frame clones and misses some; the assay was immunoSEQ multiplex PCR. The data show 200,000 or so clones, and the top ten clones hold 0.9% to 1.4%. The genes are TRBV27 and TRBJ2-3; D gene uncertain. This TCR was sampled from a girl aged 2-10 years in good health and CMV-seropositive. The specimen was PBMCs. Here the CDR3 DNA reads TGTGCCAGCAGCCCCCGTTCCGATACGCAGTATTTT. Amino acids: CASSPRSDTQYF.